The clone carrying this T cell receptor beta chain occurred many times. Its target is unknown. This specimen comes from a study of T-cell reconstitution after alpha-beta-depleted transplantation in children. Study outcomes and limitations: T-cell counts and diversity at one year post-transplant came mainly from newly produced T cells. Roughly two months post-transplant, alpha-beta T cells reportedly originated from several hundred graft clones that had expanded. Surviving recipient T cells and thymic progenitors produced the high day-60 TCRbeta diversity seen in some patients.

This CDR3 has 11 amino acids. V was shortened by 6 bases and J by 5 bases, with 11 bases between the two germline ends. Germline V gene lookup returns CDR1 DFQATT and CDR2 SNEGSKA (reference sequence). For TCRbeta, the library was prepared with unique molecular identifiers. Each CDR3 protein gets one entry after TCRdb re-called the PCR reads with MiXCR. Of about 300,000 distinct CDR3 sequences detected, about 7.3% appear once; the ten largest clones hold about 8.2%. The chain carries TRBV20-1 and TRBJ2-7; D gene uncertain. The sample in question was peripheral blood, obtained 360 days after TCRalphabeta/CD19-depleted stem cell transplant. The sequence was collected from a female patient between 2 and 15 years old who had a stem cell transplant for Fanconi anemia, so the T cells may come from the graft donor. For the CDR3, the DNA is TGCAGTGCCTCGTCAGGCCACGAGCAGTACTTC. This encodes CSASSGHEQYF.